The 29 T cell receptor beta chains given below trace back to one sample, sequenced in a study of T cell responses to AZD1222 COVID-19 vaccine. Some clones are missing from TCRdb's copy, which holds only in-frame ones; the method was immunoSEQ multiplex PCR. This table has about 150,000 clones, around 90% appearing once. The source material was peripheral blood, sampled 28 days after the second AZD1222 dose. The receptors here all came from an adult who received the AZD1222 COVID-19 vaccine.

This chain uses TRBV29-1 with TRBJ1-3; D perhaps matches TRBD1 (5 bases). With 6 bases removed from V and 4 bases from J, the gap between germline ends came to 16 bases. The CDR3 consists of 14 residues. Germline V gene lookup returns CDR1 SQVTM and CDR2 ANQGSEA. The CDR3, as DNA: TGCAGCGTCGGCCTCGGACATGCCGGAAACACCATATATTTT. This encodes CSVGLGHAGNTIYF.

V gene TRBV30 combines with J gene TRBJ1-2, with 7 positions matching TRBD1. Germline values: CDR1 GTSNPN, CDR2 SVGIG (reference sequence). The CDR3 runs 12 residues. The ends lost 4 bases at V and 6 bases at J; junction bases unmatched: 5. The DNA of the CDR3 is TGTGCCTGGACAGGGGGAAGGGATGGCTACACCTTC. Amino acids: CAWTGGRDGYTF.

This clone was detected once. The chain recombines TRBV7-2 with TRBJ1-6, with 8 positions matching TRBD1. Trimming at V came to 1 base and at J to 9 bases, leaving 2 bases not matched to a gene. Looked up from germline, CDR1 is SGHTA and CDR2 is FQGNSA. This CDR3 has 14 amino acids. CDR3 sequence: CASSLEGQASPLHF. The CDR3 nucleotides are TGTGCCAGCAGCTTAGAGGGACAGGCTTCACCCCTCCACTTT.

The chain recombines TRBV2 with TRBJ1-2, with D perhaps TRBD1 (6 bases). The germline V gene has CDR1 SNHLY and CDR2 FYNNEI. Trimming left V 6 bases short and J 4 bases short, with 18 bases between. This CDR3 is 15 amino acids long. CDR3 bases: TGTGCCAGCAGGACGGGGGCCAGGGCCAGCTATGGCTACACCTTC. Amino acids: CASRTGARASYGYTF.

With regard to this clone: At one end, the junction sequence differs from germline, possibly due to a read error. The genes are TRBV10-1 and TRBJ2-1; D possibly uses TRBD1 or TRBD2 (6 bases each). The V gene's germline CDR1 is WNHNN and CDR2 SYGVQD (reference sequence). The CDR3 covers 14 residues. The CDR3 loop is CASTEGGEVNEQFF. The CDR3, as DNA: TGCGCCAGCACTGAGGGGGGAGAGGTTAATGAGCAGTTCTTC.

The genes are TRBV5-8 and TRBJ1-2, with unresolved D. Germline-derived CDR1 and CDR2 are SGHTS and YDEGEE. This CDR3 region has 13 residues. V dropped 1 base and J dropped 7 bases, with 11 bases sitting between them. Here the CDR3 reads CASSLTTSSGYTF. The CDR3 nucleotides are TGTGCCAGCAGCTTGACGACTTCCAGTGGCTACACCTTC. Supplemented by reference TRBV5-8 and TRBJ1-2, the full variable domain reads EAGVTQSPTHLIKTRGQQATLRCSPISGHTSVYWYQQALGLGLQFLLWYDEGEERNRGNFPPRFSGRQFPNYSSELNVNALELEDSALYLCASSLTTSSGYTFGSGTRLTVV.

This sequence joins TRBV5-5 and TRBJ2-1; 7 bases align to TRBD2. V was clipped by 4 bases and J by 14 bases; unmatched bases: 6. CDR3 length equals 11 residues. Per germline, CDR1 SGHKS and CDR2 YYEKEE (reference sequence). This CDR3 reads CASSLRGREFF. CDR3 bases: TGTGCCAGCAGCCTGCGGGGGAGAGAGTTCTTC. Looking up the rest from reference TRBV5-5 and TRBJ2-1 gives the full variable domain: DAGVTQSPTHLIKTRGQQVTLRCSPISGHKSVSWYQQVLGQGPQFIFQYYEKEERGRGNFPDRFSARQFPNYSSELNVNALLLGDSALYLCASSLRGREFFGPGTRLTVL.

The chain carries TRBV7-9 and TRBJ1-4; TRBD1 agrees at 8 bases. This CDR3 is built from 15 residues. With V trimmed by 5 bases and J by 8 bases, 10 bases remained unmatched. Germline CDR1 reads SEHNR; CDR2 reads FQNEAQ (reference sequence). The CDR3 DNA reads TGTGCCAGCAGCCAGAGGAGTACAGGGGGAGAAAAACTGTTTTTT. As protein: CASSQRSTGGEKLFF. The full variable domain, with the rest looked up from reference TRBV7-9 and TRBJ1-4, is DTGVSQNPRHKITKRGQNVTFRCDPISEHNRLYWYRQTLGQGPEFLTYFQNEAQLEKSRLLSDRFSAERPKGSFSTLEIQRTEQGDSAMYLCASSQRSTGGEKLFFGSGTQLSVL.

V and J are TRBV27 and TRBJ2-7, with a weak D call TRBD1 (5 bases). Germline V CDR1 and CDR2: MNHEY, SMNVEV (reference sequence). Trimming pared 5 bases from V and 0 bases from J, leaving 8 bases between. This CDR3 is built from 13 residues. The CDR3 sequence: CASSRGHSYEQYF. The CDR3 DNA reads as TGTGCCAGCAGTCGCGGACACTCCTACGAGCAGTACTTC.

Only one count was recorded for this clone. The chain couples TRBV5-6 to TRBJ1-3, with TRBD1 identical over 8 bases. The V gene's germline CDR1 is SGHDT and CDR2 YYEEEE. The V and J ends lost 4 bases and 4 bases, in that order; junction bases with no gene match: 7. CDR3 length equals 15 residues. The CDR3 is CASSKPTGAGNTIYF. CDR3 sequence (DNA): TGTGCCAGCAGCAAGCCGACAGGGGCCGGAAACACCATATATTTT.

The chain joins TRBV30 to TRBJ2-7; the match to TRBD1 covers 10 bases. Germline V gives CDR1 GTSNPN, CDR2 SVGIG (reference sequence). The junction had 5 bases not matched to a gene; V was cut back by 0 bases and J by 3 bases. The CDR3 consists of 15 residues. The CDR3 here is CAWSVGGTGVYEQYF. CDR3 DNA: TGTGCCTGGAGTGTAGGTGGGACAGGGGTCTACGAGCAGTACTTC.

CDR3 nucleotides: TGTGCCAGCAGCCAAGGGAGCTCTGGAAACACCATATATTTT. Translating it yields CASSQGSSGNTIYF. The chain has TRBV3-1 (or the pseudogene TRBV3-2) and TRBJ1-3; D is unclear. Germline V gives CDR1 LGHDT, CDR2 YNNKEL (reference sequence). V lost 1 base, J lost 0 bases, and 4 bases lay in between. The CDR3 runs to 14 residues.

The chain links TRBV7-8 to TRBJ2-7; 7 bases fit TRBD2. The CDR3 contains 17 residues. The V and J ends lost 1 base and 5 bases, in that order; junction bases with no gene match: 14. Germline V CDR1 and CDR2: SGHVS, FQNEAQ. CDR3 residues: CASSLGSLGGRRNEQYF. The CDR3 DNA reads TGTGCCAGCAGCTTAGGGTCTCTAGGCGGGAGAAGGAACGAGCAGTACTTC.

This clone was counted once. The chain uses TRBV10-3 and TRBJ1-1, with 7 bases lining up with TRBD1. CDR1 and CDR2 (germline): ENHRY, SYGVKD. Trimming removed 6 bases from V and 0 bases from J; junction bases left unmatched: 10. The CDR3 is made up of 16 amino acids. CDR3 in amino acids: CAIRGDRTGMNTEAFF. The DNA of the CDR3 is TGTGCCATCAGGGGGGATCGGACAGGTATGAACACTGAAGCTTTCTTT.

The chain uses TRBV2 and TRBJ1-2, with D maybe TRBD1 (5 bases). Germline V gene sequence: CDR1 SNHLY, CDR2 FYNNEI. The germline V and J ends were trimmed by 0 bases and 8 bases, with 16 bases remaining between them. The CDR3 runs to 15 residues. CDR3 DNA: TGTGCCAGCAGTGAAGCGCTTGAACGGGGCCCAGGCTACACCTTC. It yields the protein CASSEALERGPGYTF.

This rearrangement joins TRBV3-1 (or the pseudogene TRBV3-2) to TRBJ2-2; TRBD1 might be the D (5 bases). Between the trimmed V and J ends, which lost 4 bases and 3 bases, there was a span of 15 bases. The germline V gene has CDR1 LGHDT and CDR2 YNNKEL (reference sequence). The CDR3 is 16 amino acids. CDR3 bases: TGTGCCAGCAGCCTTTCGACAGCCGCTTACACCGGGGAGCTGTTTTTT. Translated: CASSLSTAAYTGELFF.

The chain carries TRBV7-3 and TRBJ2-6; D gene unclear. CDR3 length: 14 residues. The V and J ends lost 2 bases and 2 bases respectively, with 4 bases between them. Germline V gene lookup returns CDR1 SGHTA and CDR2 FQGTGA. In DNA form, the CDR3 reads TGTGCCAGCAGCTTAGGGGCTGGGGCCAACGTCCTGACTTTC. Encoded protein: CASSLGAGANVLTF.

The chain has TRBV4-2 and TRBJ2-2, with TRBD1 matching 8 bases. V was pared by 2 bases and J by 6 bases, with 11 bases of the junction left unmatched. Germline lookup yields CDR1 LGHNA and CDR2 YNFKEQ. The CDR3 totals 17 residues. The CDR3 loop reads CASSQSGQGSYPGELFF. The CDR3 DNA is TGTGCCAGCAGCCAATCAGGACAGGGATCATATCCCGGGGAGCTGTTTTTT.

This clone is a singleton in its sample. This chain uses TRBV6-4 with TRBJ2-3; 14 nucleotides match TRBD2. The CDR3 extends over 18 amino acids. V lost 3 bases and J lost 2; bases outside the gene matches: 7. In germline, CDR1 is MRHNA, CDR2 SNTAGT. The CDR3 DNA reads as TGTGCCAGCAGTGAGACTAGCGGGGGGGCAGCCCACACAGATACGCAGTATTTT. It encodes CASSETSGGAAHTDTQYF.

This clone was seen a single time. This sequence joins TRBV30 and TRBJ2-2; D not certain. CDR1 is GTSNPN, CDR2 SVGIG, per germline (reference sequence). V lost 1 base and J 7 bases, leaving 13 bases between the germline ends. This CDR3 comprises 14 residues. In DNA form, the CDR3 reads TGTGCCTGGAGTGGCGGCGTGCGTGGCGGGGAGCTGTTTTTT. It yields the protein CAWSGGVRGGELFF.

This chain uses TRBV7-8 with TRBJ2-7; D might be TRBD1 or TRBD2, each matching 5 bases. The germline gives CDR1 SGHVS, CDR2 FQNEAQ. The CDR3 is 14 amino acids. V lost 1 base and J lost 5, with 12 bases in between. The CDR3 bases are TGTGCCAGCAGCTTAGATTCGAGGGGAAACGAGCAGTACTTC. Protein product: CASSLDSRGNEQYF.

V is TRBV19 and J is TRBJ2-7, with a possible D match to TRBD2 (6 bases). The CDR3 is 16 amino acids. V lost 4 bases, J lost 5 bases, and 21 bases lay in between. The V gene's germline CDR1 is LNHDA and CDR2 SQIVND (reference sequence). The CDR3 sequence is CASSRTKIGTQDEQYF. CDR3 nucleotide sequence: TGTGCCAGTAGTAGGACTAAAATCGGGACTCAAGACGAGCAGTACTTC. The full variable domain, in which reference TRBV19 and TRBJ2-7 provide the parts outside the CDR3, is DGGITQSPKYLFRKEGQNVTLSCEQNLNHDAMYWYRQDPGQGLRLIYYSQIVNDFQKGDIAEGYSVSREKKESFPLTVTSAQKNPTAFYLCASSRTKIGTQDEQYFGPGTRLTVT.

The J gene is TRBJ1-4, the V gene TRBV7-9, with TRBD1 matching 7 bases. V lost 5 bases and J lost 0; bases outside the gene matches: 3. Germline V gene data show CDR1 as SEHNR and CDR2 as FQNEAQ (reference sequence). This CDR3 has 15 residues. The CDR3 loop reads CASSPTGATNEKLFF. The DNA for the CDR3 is TGTGCCAGCAGCCCTACAGGGGCAACTAATGAAAAACTGTTTTTT.

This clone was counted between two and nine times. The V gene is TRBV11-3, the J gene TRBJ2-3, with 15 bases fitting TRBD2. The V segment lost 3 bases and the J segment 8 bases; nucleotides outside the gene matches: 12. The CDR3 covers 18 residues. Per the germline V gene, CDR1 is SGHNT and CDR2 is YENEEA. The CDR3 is CASSFSGLAGGPSATQYF. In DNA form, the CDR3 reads TGTGCCAGCAGCTTCTCAGGACTAGCGGGGGGGCCATCGGCTACGCAGTATTTT.

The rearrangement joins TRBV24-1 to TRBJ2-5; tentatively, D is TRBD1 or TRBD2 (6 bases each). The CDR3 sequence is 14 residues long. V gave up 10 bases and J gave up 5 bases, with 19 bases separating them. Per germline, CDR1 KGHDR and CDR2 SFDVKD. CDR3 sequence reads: CATAPGAGGETQYF. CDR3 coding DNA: TGTGCCACAGCCCCGGGGGCTGGGGGGGAGACCCAGTACTTC.

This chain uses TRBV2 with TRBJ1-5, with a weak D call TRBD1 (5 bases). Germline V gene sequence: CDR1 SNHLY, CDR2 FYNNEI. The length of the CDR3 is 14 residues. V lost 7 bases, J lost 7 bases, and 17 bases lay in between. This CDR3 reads CASTIERGGQPQHF. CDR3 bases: TGTGCCAGCACCATAGAGAGGGGAGGCCAGCCCCAGCATTTT.

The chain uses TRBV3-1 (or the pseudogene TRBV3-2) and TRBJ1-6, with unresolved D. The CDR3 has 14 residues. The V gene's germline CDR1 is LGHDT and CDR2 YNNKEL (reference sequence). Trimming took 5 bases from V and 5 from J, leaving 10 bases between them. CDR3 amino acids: CASSRREDNSPLHF. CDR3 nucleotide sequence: TGTGCCAGCAGCAGGAGGGAGGATAATTCACCCCTCCACTTT.

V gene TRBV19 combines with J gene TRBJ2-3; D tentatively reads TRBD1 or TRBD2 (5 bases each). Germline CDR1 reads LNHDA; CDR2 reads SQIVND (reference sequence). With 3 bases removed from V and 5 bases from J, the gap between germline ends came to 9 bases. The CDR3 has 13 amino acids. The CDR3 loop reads CASSIGGGDTQYF. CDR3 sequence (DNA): TGTGCCAGTAGTATTGGTGGGGGAGATACGCAGTATTTT. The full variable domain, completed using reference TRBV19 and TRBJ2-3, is DGGITQSPKYLFRKEGQNVTLSCEQNLNHDAMYWYRQDPGQGLRLIYYSQIVNDFQKGDIAEGYSVSREKKESFPLTVTSAQKNPTAFYLCASSIGGGDTQYFGPGTRLTVL.

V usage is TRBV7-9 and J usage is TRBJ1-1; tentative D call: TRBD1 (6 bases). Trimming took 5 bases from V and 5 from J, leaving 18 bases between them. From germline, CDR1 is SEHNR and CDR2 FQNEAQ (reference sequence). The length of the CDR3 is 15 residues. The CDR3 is CASSLIPGGWTEAFF. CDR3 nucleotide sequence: TGTGCCAGCAGCCTTATCCCCGGGGGCTGGACTGAAGCTTTCTTT. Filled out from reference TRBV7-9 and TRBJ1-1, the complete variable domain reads DTGVSQNPRHKITKRGQNVTFRCDPISEHNRLYWYRQTLGQGPEFLTYFQNEAQLEKSRLLSDRFSAERPKGSFSTLEIQRTEQGDSAMYLCASSLIPGGWTEAFFGQGTRLTVV.